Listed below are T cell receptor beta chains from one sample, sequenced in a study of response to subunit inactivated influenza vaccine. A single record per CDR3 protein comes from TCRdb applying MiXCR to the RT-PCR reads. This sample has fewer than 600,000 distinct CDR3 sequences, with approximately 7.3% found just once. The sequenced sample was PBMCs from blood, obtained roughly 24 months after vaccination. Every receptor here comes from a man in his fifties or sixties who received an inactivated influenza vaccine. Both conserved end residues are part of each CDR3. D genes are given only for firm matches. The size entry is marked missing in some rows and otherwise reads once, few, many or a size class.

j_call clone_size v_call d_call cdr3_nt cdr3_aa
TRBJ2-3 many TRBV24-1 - TGTGCCACCAGTGATCCCAGGACAGTTAGCACAGATACGCAGTATTTT CATSDPRTVSTDTQYF
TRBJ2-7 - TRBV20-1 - TGCAGTTTGGGCAGGGCTTCAAGCTCCTACGAGCAGTACTTC CSLGRASSSYEQYF
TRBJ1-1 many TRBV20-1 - TGCAGTGCTAGTTCAGTGAACACTGAAGCTTTCTTT CSASSVNTEAFF
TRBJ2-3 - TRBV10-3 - TGTGCCATCAGTGAGTCGGGTTTGACAGATACGCAGTATTTT CAISESGLTDTQYF
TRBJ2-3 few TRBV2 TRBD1 TGTGCCAGCAGGAAAGGGACAGGGGGGGTCACAGATACGCAGTATTTT CASRKGTGGVTDTQYF
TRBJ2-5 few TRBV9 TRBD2 TGTGCCAGCAGCGTAGGCAGTCTAGCGGGGATCCAAGAGACCCAGTACTTC CASSVGSLAGIQETQYF
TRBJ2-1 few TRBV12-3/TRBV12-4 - TGTGCCAGCACCCGGGGAGGAGGCCGCAATGAGCAGTTCTTC CASTRGGGRNEQFF
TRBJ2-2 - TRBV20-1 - TGCAGTGCTAGTATTTTGGGGGGGAACACCGGGGAGCTGTTTTTT CSASILGGNTGELFF
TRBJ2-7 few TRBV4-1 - TGCGCCAGCAGCCCACACAGGGCGGTAGTAGCCTACGAGCAGTACTTC CASSPHRAVVAYEQYF
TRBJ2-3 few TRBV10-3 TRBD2 TGTGCCATCAGTGAGTCGAGGACTAGCGCCCCAGATACGCAGTATTTT CAISESRTSAPDTQYF
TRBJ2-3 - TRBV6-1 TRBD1 TGTGCCAGCAGTGACTGGACAGGCCAGAGAACGCAGTATTTT CASSDWTGQRTQYF
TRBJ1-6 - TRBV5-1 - TGCGCCAGCAGCTTGAGGGGAAAGGATAATTCACCCCTCCACTTT CASSLRGKDNSPLHF
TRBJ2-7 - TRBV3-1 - TGTGCCAGCAGCCTCCGAAAGCGAGGTGACGAGCAGTACTTC CASSLRKRGDEQYF
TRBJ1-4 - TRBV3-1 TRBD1 TGTGCCAGCAGCCAAGGGACAGGGGGAGGAATGGGAAAACTGTTTTTT CASSQGTGGGMGKLFF
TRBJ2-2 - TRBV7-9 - TGTGCCAGCAAAGGGGGGACCGGGGAGCTGTTTTTT CASKGGTGELFF
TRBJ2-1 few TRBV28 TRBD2 TGTGCCAGCCTCCTAGCGGGAGTGGACAATGAGCAGTTCTTC CASLLAGVDNEQFF